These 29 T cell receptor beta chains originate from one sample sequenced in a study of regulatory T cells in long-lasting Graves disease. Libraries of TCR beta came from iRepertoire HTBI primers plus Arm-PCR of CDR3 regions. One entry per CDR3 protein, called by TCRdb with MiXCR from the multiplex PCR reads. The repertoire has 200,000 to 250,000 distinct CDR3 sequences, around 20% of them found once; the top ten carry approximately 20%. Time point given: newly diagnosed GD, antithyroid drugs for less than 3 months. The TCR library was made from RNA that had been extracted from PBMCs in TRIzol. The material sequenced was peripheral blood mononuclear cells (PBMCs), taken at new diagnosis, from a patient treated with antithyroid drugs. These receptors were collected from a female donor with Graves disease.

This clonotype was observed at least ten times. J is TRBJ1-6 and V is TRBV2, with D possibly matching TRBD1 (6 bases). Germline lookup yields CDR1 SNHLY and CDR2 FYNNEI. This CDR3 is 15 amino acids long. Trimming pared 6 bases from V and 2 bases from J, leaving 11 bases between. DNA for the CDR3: TGTGCCAGCAGACGGGACAACGCCTATAATTCACCCCTCCACTTT. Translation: CASRRDNAYNSPLHF.

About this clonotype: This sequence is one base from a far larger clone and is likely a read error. As DNA, the CDR3 is TGTGCCACCAGTGACCGGGACTCCCCCTGGAATGAGCAGTACTTC. This encodes CATSDRDSPWNEQYF. This chain joins TRBV24-1 and TRBJ2-7, with TRBD2 as a possible D gene (6 bases). Germline CDR1 reads KGHDR; CDR2 reads SFDVKD. The CDR3 extends over 15 amino acids. V was cut by 4 bases and J by 7 bases, with 19 bases left in between.

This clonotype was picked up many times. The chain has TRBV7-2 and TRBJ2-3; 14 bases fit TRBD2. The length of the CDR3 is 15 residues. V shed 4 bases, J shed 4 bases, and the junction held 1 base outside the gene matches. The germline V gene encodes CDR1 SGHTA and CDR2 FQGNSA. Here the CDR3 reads CASSSTSGRADTQYF. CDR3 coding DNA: TGTGCCAGCAGCTCGACTAGCGGGAGGGCAGATACGCAGTATTTT.

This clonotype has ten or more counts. In nucleotides, the CDR3 is TGTGCCAGCAGCCCTACCTGGACAGAAAAGAACACCATATATTTT. As protein: CASSPTWTEKNTIYF. The chain carries TRBV6-1 and TRBJ1-3; TRBD1 might be the D (6 bases). Germline CDR1 MNHNS, CDR2 SASEGT. The CDR3 contains 15 residues. The ends were cut back, 6 bases at V and 7 bases at J, with 19 bases in the middle.

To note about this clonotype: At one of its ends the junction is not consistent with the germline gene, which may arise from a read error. CDR3 bases: TGCGCCAGCAGCCAAGAAGGGCAGGGTCCTGGGTGGTACGAGCAGTTCTTC. Its translation is CASSQEGQGPGWYEQFF. The chain links TRBV11-1 to TRBJ2-1, with D tentatively TRBD1 (5 bases). The CDR3 loop spans 17 amino acids. Per the germline V gene, CDR1 is SGHAT and CDR2 is FQDESV (reference sequence).

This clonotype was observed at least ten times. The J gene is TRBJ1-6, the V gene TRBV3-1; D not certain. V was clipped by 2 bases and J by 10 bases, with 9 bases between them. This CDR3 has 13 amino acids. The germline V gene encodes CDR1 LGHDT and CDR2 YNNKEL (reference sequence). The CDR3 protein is CASSQQVSSPLHF. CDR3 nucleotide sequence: TGTGCCAGCAGCCAACAGGTTAGCTCACCCCTCCACTTT.

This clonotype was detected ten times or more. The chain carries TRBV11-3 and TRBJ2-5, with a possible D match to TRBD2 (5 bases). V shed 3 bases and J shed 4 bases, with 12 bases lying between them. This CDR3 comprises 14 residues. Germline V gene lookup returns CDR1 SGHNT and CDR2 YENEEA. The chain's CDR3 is CASSFRPEGETQYF. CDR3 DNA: TGTGCCAGCAGCTTCAGACCCGAGGGAGAGACCCAGTACTTC.

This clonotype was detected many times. CDR3 DNA: TGCAGTGCTAGTCAGGGTCCCATCGAAGAGACCCAGTACTTC. This sequence encodes CSASQGPIEETQYF. The chain links TRBV20-1 to TRBJ2-5; tentatively, D is TRBD1 (5 bases). Per the germline V gene, CDR1 is DFQATT and CDR2 is SNEGSKA (reference sequence). The CDR3 consists of 14 residues. The V end was cut by 3 bases, the J end by 3 bases, with 14 bases between.

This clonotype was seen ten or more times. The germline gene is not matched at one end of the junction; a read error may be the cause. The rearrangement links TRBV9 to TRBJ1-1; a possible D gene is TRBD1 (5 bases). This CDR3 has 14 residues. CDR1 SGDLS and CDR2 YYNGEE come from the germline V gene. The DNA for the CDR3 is TGCGCCAGCAGCCAGCAGGGAACGAACACTGAAGCTTTCTTT. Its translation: CASSQQGTNTEAFF.

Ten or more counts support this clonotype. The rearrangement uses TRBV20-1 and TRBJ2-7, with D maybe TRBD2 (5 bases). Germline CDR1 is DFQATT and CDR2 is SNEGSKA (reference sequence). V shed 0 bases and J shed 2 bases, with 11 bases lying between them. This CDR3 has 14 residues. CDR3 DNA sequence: TGCAGTGCTAGAGATAAGAGGGAGCCCTACGAGCAGTACTTC. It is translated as CSARDKREPYEQYF.

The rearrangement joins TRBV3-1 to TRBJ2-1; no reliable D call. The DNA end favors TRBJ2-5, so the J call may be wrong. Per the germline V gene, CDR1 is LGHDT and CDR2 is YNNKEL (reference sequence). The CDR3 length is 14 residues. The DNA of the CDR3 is TGTGCCAGCAGCCAAGTGGAGAGTTGGGAGACCCAGTACTTC. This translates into CASSQVESWETQYF.

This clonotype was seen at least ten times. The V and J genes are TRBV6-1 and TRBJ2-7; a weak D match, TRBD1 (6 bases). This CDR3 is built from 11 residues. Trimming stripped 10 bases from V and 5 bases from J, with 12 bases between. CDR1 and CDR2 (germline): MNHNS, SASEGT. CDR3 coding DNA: TGTGCCACCCTCAAGGGGGACGAGCAGTACTTC. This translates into CATLKGDEQYF.

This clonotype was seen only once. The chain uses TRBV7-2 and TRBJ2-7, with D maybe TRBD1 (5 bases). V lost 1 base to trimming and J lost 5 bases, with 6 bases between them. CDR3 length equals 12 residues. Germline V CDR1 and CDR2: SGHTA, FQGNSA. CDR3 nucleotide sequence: TGTGCCAGCAGCTTAGACAGGAACGAGCAGTACTTC. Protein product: CASSLDRNEQYF.

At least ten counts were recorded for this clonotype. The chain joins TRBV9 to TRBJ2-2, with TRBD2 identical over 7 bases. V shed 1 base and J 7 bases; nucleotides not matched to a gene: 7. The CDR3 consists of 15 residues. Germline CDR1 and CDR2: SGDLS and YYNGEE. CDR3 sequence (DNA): TGTGCCAGCAGCGTAACAGCGGGATCGAGCGGGGAGCTGTTTTTT. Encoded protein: CASSVTAGSSGELFF.

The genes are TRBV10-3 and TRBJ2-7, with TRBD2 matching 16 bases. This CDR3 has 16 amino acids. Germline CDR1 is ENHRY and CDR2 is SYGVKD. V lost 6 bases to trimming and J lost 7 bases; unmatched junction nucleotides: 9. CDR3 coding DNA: TGTGCCATCAGGGGACTAGCGGGAGGGCCGGGTAATGAGCAGTACTTC. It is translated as CAIRGLAGGPGNEQYF.

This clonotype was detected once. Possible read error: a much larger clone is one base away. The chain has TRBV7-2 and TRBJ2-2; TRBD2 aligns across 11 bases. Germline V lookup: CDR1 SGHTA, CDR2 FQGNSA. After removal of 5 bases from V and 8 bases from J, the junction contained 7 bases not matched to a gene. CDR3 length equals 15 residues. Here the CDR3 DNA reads TGTGCCAGCAGCACCAGGACTAGCGGGCATGGGGAGCTGTTTTTT. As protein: CASSTRTSGHGELFF.

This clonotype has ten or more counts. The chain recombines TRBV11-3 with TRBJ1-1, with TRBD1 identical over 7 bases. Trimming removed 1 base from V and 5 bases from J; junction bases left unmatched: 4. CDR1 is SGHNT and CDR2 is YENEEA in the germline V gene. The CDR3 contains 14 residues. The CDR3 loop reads CASSLGQGETEAFF. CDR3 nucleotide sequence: TGTGCCAGCAGCTTAGGACAGGGCGAAACTGAAGCTTTCTTT. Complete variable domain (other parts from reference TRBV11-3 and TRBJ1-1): EAGVVQSPRYKIIEKKQPVAFWCNPISGHNTLYWYLQNLGQGPELLIRYENEEAVDDSQLPKDRFSAERLKGVDSTLKIQPAELGDSAVYLCASSLGQGETEAFFGQGTRLTVV.

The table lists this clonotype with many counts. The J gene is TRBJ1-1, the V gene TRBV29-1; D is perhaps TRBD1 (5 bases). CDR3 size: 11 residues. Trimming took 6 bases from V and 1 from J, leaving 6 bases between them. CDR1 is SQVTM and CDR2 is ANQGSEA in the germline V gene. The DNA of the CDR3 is TGCAGCGTCGGACAGAACACTGAAGCTTTCTTT. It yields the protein CSVGQNTEAFF.

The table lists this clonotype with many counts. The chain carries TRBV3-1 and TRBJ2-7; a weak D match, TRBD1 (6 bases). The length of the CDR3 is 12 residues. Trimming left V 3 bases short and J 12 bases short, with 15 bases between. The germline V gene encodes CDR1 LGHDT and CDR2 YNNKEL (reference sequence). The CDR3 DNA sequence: TGTGCCAGCAGCCAGGCCGACAGGCGTTTGTACTTC. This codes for CASSQADRRLYF.

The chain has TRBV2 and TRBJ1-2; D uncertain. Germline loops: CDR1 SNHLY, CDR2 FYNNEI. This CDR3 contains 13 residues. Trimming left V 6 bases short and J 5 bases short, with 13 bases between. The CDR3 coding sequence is TGTGCCAGCAGGCAAGGAGGATCTTATGGCTACACCTTC. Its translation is CASRQGGSYGYTF.

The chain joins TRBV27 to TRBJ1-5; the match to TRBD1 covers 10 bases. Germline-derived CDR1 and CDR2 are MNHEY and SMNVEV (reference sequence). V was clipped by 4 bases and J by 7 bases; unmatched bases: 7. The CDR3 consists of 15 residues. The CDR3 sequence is CASSSGTGVGQPQHF. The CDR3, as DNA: TGTGCCAGCAGTTCCGGGACAGGGGTCGGACAGCCCCAGCATTTT.

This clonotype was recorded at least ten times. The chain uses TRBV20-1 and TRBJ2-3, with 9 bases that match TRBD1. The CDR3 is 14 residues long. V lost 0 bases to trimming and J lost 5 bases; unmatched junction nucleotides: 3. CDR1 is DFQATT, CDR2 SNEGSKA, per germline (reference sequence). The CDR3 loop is CSAREQGAGDTQYF. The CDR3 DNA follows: TGCAGTGCTAGAGAACAGGGGGCAGGAGATACGCAGTATTTT.

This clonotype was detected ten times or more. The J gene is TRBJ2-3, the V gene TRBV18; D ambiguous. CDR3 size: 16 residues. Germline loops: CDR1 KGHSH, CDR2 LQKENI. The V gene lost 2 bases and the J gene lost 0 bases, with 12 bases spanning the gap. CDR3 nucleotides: TGTGCCAGCTCACCAGCGACTGGCTATAGCACAGATACGCAGTATTTT. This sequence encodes CASSPATGYSTDTQYF.

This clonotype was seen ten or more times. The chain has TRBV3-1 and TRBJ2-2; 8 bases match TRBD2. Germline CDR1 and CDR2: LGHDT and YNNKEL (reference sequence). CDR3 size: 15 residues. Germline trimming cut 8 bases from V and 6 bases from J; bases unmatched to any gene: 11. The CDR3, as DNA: TGTGCCAGCTCCTCCGGGGGACTAGGGTCCGGGGAGCTGTTTTTT. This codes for CASSSGGLGSGELFF.

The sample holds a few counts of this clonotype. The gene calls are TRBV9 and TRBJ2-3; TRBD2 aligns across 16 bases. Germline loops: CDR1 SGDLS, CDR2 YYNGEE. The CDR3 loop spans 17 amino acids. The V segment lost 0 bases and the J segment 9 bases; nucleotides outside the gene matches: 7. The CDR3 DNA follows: TGTGCCAGCAGCGTAGAGGGGACTAGCGGGAGGGCCGGAACGCAGTATTTT. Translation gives CASSVEGTSGRAGTQYF.

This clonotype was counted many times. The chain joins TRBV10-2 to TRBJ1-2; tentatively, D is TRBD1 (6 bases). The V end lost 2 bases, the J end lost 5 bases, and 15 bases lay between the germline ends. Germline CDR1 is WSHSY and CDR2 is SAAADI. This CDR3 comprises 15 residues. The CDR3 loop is CASSELTGWGYGYTF. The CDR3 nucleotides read TGCGCCAGCAGTGAGCTTACAGGGTGGGGTTATGGCTACACCTTC.

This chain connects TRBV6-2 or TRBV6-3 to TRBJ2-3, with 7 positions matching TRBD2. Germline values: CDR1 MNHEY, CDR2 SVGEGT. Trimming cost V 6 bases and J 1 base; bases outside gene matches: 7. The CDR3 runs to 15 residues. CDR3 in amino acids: CASRPGGRGTDTQYF. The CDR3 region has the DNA TGTGCCAGCAGGCCGGGGGGTAGAGGCACAGATACGCAGTATTTT.

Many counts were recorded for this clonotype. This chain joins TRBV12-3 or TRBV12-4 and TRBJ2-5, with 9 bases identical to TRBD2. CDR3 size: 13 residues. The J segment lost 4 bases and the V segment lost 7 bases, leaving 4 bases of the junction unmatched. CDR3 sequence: CASTIAGAETQYF. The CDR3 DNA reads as TGTGCCAGCACTATAGCGGGAGCAGAGACCCAGTACTTC.

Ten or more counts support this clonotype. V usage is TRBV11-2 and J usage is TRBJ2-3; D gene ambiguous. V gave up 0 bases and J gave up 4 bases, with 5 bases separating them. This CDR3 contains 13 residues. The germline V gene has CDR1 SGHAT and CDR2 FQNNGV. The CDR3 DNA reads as TGTGCCAGCAGCTTAGATTTCCCAGATACGCAGTATTTT. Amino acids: CASSLDFPDTQYF.